The present TCR beta chain was sequenced within a study of T cell responses to AZD1222 COVID-19 vaccine. Germline assignment: CDR1 MDHEN and CDR2 SYDVKM. V gave up 4 bases and J gave up 3 bases, with 13 bases separating them. The CDR3 has 15 amino acids. Points on this clone: Other DNA sequences in this sample translate to the same CDR3.

The protocol was immunoSEQ multiplex PCR, while the TCRdb copy is restricted to in-frame clones and leaves out a portion. The sample lists about 68,000 clones, around nine tenths occurring once. The chain uses TRBV28 and TRBJ1-5, with D perhaps matching TRBD1 (6 bases). The source was peripheral blood, collected on day 0 of AZD1222 vaccination. The receptor was derived from an adult in good health. CDR3 DNA sequence: TGTGCCAGCAGTTCCTCAGGGGCCTACAATCAGCCCCAGCATTTT. This gives the protein CASSSSGAYNQPQHF.